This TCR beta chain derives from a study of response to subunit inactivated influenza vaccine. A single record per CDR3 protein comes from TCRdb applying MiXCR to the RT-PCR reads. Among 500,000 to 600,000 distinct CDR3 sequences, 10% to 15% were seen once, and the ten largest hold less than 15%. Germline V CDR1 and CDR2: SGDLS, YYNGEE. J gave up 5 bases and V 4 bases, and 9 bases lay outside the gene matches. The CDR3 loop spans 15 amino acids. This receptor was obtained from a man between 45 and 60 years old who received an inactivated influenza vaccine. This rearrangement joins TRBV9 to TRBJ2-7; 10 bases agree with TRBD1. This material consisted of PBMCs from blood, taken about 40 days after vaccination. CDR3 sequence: CASSLTGTGANEQYF. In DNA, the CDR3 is TGTGCCAGCAGCCTCACCGGGACAGGGGCGAACGAGCAGTACTTC.